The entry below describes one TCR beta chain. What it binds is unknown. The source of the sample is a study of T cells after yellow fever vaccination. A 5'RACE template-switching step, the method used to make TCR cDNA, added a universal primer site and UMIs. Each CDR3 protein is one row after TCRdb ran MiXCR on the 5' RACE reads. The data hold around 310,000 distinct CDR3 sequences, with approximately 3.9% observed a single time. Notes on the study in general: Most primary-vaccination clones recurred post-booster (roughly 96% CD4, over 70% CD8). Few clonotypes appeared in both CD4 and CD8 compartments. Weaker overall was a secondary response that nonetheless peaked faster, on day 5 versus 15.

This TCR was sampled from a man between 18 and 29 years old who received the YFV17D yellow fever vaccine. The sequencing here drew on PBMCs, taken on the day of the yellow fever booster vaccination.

CDR3 sequence (DNA): TGCAGTGCTAGGGGAGGGGGAGCCTACGAGCAGTACGTC. Its translation is CSARGGGAYEQYV. The chain joins TRBV20-1 to TRBJ2-7; possibly TRBD2 for D (7 bases). Trimming left V 3 bases short and J 2 bases short, with 11 bases between. CDR1 and CDR2 (germline): DFQATT, SNEGSKA (reference sequence). The CDR3 totals 13 residues.